This T cell receptor beta chain was documented in a study of cytomegalovirus exposure and HLA in healthy donors. Regarding this clone: Antigen: not known.

Whole-study results and caveats: Presence/absence analyses treated sequencing depth as roughly uniform across donors. Exclusion as indistinguishable affected some V segments, including TRBV6-2 and TRBV6-3.

PCR was performed using 60 Vbeta and 13 Jbeta primers. Repertoires were generated with immunoSEQ multiplex PCR, while TCRdb's copy carries only in-frame clones and drops some. This table holds under 150,000 clones. CDR1 and CDR2 (germline): SGHRS, YFSETQ. The length of the CDR3 is 17 residues. With 0 bases clipped from V and 7 bases from J, the junction kept 9 bases outside the gene matches. The TCR originated in a woman in her forties in good health and CMV-seronegative. J is TRBJ1-6 and V is TRBV5-1, with 8 bases fitting TRBD1. Sequencing input: PBMCs. Here the CDR3 reads CASSLAGWTGRNSPLHF. As DNA, the CDR3 is TGCGCCAGCAGCTTGGCCGGGTGGACAGGGAGGAATTCACCCCTCCACTTT. The full variable domain, its missing parts supplied by reference TRBV5-1 and TRBJ1-6, is KAGVTQTPRYLIKTRGQQVTLSCSPISGHRSVSWYQQTPGQGLQFLFEYFSETQRNKGNFPGRFSGRQFSNSRSEMNVSTLELGDSALYLCASSLAGWTGRNSPLHFGNGTRLTVT.